The sequence of this T cell receptor beta chain was determined in a study of blood T cell repertoires in COVID-19. Profiled with immunoSEQ multiplex PCR; TCRdb holds only in-frame clones, not every one. This table holds approximately 82,000 clones, around 80% found once. The CDR3 has 14 amino acids. The junction had 13 bases not matched to a gene; V was cut back by 11 bases and J by 9 bases. Germline V gene data show CDR1 as LNHDA and CDR2 as SQIVND (reference sequence). The V gene is TRBV19, the J gene TRBJ1-5, with 10 positions matching TRBD1. The sequence came from a woman aged 55-69 years with acute or convalescent COVID-19. Material for sequencing was peripheral blood. CDR3 sequence reads: CASQPGQGIGPQHF. The CDR3 bases are TGTGCCTCCCAGCCGGGACAGGGGATCGGGCCCCAGCATTTT.